This is a list of T cell receptor beta chains from one sample in a study of technical replicates of blood from a few donors. Sequenced by immunoSEQ multiplex PCR; TCRdb stores in-frame clones only, minus some. The repertoire has about 58,000 clones, less than 95% of them found once; the top ten carry 2.5% to 3.5%. The sequencing sample was made of PBMCs. The receptors originated from a human donor in good health. Some clones in this sample may be carry-over from other donors' samples. Both conserved end residues are trimmed from each CDR3. Size values are once, few and many counts, or a class for expanded clones, and some rows have none.

len,abundance,v_gene,CDR3aa
11,NA,TRBV7-6,ASRRDPVPGQY
14,NA,TRBV7-7,ASSPGGGTNTGELF
17,once,TRBV4-1,ASSRLAGGQSGGSGELF
13,NA,TRBV25-1,ASSDLRDRRNEQY
9,NA,TRBV20-1,SASSVYGYT
12,NA,TRBV25-1,ASSDIAAGYGYT
13,NA,TRBV18,ASSPDATRGGEQY
15,NA,TRBV7-2,ASSLVAGGSRADTQY
12,NA,TRBV19,ASSIWTSTDTQY
11,NA,TRBV19,ASTRGAQETQY
14,NA,TRBV2,ASSQRQGPSYNEQF
15,NA,TRBV4-2,ASSQDPTGGLQETQY
11,NA,TRBV2,ASRASSNQPQH
13,NA,TRBV9,ASSVDRDSYNEQF
14,NA,TRBV5-6,ASSLRQSFSGNTIY
12,NA,TRBV29-1,SVARDIGNYEQY
11,NA,TRBV29-1,STGTGSVGEQF
13,NA,TRBV7-2,ASSLTSGHRETQY
11,NA,TRBV7-3,ASSLTQANEAF
12,NA,TRBV27,ASGNRGFKEKLF
13,NA,TRBV18,ASSQQGTSAPEQY
11,NA,TRBV30,AWSVGRSYGYT
12,NA,TRBV19,ASGPSIAKNIQY
10,NA,TRBV5-1,ASRGVNYGYT
13,NA,TRBV7-2,ASSLVAGGTYEQY
12,NA,TRBV7-9,ASSLPGITYGYT
14,once,TRBV7-2,ASSLRLLAGTQTQY
12,NA,TRBV9,ASSLRQAYNEQF
12,few,TRBV13,ASSPGQGYYGYT
15,NA,TRBV7-6,ASSLSYRAGAYNEQF
13,NA,TRBV30,AWSVGGGGGSPLH
14,NA,TRBV5-1,ASSSDSGSSYNEQF
13,NA,TRBV7-2,ASSFTAGVGNIQY
12,NA,TRBV5-1,ASRQQGLLYEQY
13,NA,TRBV5-1,ASRIGTGGGGEAF
15,NA,TRBV4-3,ASSQEDSQGAVYGYT
14,NA,TRBV25-1,ASSPGQPNSYNEQF
12,NA,TRBV5-1,ASSYGGHGYGYT
13,NA,TRBV18,ASSPGAGPPYEQY
15,once,TRBV6-1,ASSEEAGGTPYNEQF
14,NA,TRBV7-2,ASSNLWMAGTYEQY
12,NA,TRBV4-3,ASSQRWGVTEAF
14,once,TRBV7-2,ASSSLGGTGTYEQY
10,NA,TRBV29-1,SIATTNEKLF
15,NA,TRBV7-9,ASSSPSTGGFGETQY
12,NA,TRBV7-3,ASSSGLAGNTQY
12,NA,TRBV11-3,ASSFRGGDNEQF
11,NA,TRBV6-1,ASSWDRDEKLF
14,NA,TRBV6-1,ASSEVAGGRYQPQH
11,NA,TRBV11-2,ASRIAAGKKLF
11,NA,TRBV5-5,ASSLERQETQY
11,NA,TRBV29-1,SGGQGNTGELF
9,NA,TRBV20-1,SATGGDGYT
11,NA,TRBV6-5,ASSQSGNTEAF
11,NA,TRBV6-1,ASSEIRGYGYT
12,NA,TRBV4-3,ASRSQGMNTEAF
12,NA,TRBV6-5,ASATSGGRETQY